The entry below gives a single TCR beta chain sequence along with its context. Its antigen is not known. These data are taken from a study of yellow fever vaccine responses in identical twins. The study, taken as a whole, reports: Twins showed a vaccine T cell response that reportedly seemed partly convergent, partly personalized.

Trimming shortened V by 2 bases and J by 6 bases, and 9 bases separated the two germline ends. Germline V gene data show CDR1 as KGHSH and CDR2 as LQKENI. The CDR3 has 13 amino acids. MiXCR, run by TCRdb on the RT-PCR reads, gives a single entry per CDR3 protein. The repertoire holds about 6,000 distinct CDR3 sequences, with 50% to 75% as singletons. The chain has TRBV18 and TRBJ2-3; D might be TRBD2 (5 bases). The sequencing here drew on T cells from blood (PBMCs), unsorted or a sorted subset (not recorded which), taken before or after yellow fever vaccination (not recorded which). The source is a woman aged 18-30 years who received the yellow fever vaccine. The CDR3 nucleotides are TGTGCCAGCTCACCAACCCGGGGTGATACGCAGTATTTT. Translation: CASSPTRGDTQYF.